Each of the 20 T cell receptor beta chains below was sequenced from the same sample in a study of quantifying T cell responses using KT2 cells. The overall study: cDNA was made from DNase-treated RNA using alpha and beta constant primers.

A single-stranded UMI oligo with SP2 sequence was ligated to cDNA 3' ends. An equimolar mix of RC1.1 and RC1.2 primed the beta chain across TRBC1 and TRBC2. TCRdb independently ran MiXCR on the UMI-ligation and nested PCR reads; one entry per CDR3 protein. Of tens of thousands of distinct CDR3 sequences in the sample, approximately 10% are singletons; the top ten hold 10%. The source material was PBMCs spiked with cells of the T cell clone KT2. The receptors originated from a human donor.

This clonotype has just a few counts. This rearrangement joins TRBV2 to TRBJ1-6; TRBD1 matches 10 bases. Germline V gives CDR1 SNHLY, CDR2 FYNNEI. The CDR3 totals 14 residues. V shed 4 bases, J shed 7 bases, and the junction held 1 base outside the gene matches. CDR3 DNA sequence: TGTGCCAGCAGTGGGGACAGGGGAAATTCACCCCTCCACTTT. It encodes CASSGDRGNSPLHF.

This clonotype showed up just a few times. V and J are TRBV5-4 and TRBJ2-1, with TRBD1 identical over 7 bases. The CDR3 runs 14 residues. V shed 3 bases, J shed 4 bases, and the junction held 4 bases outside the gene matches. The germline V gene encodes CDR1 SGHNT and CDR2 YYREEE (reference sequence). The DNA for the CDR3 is TGTGCCAGCAGCTCAAGGACAGGTTACAATGAGCAGTTCTTC. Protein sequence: CASSSRTGYNEQFF.

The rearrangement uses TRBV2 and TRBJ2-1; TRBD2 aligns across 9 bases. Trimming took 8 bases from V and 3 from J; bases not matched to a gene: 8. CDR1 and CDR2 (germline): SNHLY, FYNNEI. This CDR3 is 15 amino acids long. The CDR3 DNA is TGTGCCAGCGCGGCGCTAGCGGGGAGCTACAATGAGCAGTTCTTC. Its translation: CASAALAGSYNEQFF.

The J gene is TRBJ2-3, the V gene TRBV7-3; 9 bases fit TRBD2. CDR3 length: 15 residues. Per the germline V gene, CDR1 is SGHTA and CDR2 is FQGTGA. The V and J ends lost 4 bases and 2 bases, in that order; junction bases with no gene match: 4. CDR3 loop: CASSSSSGVTDTQYF. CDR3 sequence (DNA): TGTGCCAGCAGCTCGTCTAGCGGGGTCACAGATACGCAGTATTTT.

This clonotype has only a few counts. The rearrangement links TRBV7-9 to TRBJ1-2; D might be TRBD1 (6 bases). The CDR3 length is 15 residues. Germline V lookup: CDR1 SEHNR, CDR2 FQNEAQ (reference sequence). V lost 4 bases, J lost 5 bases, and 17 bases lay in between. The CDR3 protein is CASSSIQQGQYGYTF. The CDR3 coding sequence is TGTGCCAGCAGCTCTATACAACAGGGCCAATATGGCTACACCTTC.

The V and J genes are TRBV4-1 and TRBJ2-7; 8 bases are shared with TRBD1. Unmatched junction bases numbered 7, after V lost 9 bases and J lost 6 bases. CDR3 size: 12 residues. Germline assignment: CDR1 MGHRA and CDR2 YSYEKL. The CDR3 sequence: CASSYTGGEQYF. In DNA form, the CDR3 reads TGCGCCAGTTCATATACAGGGGGCGAGCAGTACTTC.

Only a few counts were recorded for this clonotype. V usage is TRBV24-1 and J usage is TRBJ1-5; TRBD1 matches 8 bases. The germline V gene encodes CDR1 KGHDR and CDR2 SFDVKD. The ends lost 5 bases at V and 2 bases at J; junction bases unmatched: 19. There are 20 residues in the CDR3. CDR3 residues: CATSGASTRQGQGGNQPQHF. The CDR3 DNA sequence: TGTGCCACCAGTGGTGCTTCTACTAGACAAGGACAGGGAGGCAATCAGCCCCAGCATTTT.

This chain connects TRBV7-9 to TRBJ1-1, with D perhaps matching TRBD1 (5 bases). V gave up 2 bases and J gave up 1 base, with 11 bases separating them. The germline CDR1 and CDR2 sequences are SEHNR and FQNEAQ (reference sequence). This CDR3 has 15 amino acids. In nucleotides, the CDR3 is TGTGCCAGCAGCTTATACGCAGGGAAGAACACTGAAGCTTTCTTT. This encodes CASSLYAGKNTEAFF.

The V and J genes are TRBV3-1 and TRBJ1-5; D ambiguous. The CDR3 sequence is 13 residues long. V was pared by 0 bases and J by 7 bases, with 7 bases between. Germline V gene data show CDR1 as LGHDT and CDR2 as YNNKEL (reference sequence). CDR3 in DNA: TGTGCCAGCAGCCAAGATGGTAACCAGCCCCAGCATTTT. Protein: CASSQDGNQPQHF. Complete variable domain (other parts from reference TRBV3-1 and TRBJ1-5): DTAVSQTPKYLVTQMGNDKSIKCEQNLGHDTMYWYKQDSKKFLKIMFSYNNKELIINETVPNRFSPKSPDKAHLNLHINSLELGDSAVYFCASSQDGNQPQHFGDGTRLSIL.

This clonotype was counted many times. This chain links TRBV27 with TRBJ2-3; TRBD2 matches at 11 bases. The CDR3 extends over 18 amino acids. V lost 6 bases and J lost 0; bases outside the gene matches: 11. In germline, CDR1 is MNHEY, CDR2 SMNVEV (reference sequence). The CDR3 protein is CASRTSGRGGSSTDTQYF. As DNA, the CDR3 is TGTGCCAGCAGAACTAGCGGGAGAGGAGGATCTAGCACAGATACGCAGTATTTT.

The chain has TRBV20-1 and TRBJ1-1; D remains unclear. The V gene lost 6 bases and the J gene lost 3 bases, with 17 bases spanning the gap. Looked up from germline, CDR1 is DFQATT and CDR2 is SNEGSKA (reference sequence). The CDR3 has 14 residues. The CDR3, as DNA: TGCAGTGCCCAGGACCGATGGCCTCACACTGAAGCTTTCTTT. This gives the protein CSAQDRWPHTEAFF.

For the CDR3, the DNA is TGTGCCAGCAGCTTTAATGGTGATGGCTACACCTTC. Protein product: CASSFNGDGYTF. The chain has TRBV7-2 and TRBJ1-2; D is undetermined. V was trimmed by 3 bases and J by 6 bases, leaving 8 bases between them. The CDR3 is 12 residues long. The germline CDR1 and CDR2 sequences are SGHTA and FQGNSA.

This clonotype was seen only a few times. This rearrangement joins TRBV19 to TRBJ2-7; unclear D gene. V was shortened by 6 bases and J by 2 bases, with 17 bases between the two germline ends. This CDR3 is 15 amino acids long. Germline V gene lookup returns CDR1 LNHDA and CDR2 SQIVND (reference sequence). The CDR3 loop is CASRRQTIYTYEQYF. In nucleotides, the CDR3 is TGTGCCAGTAGAAGACAAACGATTTACACCTACGAGCAGTACTTC.

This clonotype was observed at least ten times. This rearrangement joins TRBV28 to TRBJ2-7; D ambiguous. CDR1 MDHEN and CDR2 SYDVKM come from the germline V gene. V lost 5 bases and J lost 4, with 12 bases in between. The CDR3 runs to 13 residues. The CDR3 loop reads CASSLGIGYEQYF. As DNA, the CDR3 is TGTGCCAGCAGTCTAGGTATTGGTTACGAGCAGTACTTC.

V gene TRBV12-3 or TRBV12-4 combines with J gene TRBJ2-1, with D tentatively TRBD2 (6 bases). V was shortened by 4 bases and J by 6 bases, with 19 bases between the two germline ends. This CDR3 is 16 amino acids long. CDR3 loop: CASSSTLASVGNEQFF. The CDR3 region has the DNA TGTGCCAGCAGTTCCACCCTTGCTAGCGTGGGCAATGAGCAGTTCTTC.

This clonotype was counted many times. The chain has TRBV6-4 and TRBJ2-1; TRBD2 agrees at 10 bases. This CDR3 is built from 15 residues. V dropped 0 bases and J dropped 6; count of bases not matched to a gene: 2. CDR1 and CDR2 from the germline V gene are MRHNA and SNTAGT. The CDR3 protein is CASSDSASGGNEQFF. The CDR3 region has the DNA TGTGCCAGCAGTGACTCGGCTAGCGGGGGCAATGAGCAGTTCTTC.

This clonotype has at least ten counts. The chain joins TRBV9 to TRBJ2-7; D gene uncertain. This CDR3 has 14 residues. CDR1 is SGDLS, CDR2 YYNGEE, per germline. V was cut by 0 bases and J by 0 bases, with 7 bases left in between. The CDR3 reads CASSVGQNSYEQYF. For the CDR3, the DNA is TGTGCCAGCAGCGTAGGGCAGAACTCCTACGAGCAGTACTTC.

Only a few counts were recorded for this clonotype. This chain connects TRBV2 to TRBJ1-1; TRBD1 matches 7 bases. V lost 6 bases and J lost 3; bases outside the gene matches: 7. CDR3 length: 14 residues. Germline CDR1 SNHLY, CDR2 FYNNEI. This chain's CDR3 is CASRATGSDTEAFF. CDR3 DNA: TGTGCCAGCAGGGCGACAGGGAGCGACACTGAAGCTTTCTTT.

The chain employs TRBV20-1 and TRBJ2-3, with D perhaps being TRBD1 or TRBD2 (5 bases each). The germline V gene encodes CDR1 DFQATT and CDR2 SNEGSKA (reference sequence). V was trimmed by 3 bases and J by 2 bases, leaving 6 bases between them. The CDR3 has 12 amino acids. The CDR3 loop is CSASGATDTQYF. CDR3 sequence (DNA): TGCAGTGCTAGCGGGGCCACAGATACGCAGTATTTT.

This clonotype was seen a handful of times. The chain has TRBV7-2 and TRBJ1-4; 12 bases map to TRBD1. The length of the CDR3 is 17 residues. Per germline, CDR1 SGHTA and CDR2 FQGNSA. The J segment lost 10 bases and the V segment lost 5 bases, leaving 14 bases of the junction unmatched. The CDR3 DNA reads TGTGCCAGCAGCATTAGCGGGACAGGGGGCCTGGGTGGAAAACTGTTTTTT. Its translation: CASSISGTGGLGGKLFF.